A selection of T cell receptor beta chains follows, all from one sample in a study of blood T cells in healthy people across ages. MiXCR was run by TCRdb on the 5' RACE reads, yielding one entry per CDR3 protein. The sample comprises about 540,000 distinct CDR3 sequences, around 24% of which are singletons, and 8.7% rests with the top ten. These data were likewise used in another study, on T cells of mothers and their children.

Sample: blood. The origin of the receptors is a boy between 10 and 17 years old in good health. Both conserved end residues are part of each CDR3. The D gene is left open where the match is weak. Clone size is not always given. Where it is, it says once, few, many or a class for expanded clones.

J gene: TRBJ1-1; D gene: -; CDR3 length: 13; clone size: -; V gene: TRBV29-1; CDR3 DNA: TGCAGCCATACACCGACAGCGAACACTGAAGCTTTCTTT; CDR3 protein: CSHTPTANTEAFF
J gene: TRBJ1-4; D gene: -; CDR3 length: 14; clone size: -; V gene: TRBV6-5; CDR3 DNA: TGTGCCAGCAAACCCGGGTTTACTAATGAAAAACTGTTTTTT; CDR3 protein: CASKPGFTNEKLFF
J gene: TRBJ1-4; D gene: -; CDR3 length: 13; clone size: few; V gene: TRBV7-2; CDR3 DNA: TGTGCCAGCAGCTTAGGGGGGGACGACCGACTGTTTTTT; CDR3 protein: CASSLGGDDRLFF
J gene: TRBJ2-3; D gene: -; CDR3 length: 14; clone size: -; V gene: TRBV18; CDR3 DNA: TGTGCCAGCTCACCCACCTTTGGGGGGGATACGCAGTATTTT; CDR3 protein: CASSPTFGGDTQYF
J gene: TRBJ1-2; D gene: TRBD1; CDR3 length: 15; clone size: -; V gene: TRBV23-1; CDR3 DNA: TGCGCCAGCGTCAGGTGCCAGGGGGTATACTATGGCTACACCTTC; CDR3 protein: CASVRCQGVYYGYTF
J gene: TRBJ1-2; D gene: -; CDR3 length: 14; clone size: few; V gene: TRBV3-1; CDR3 DNA: TGTGCCAGCAGCCAGCTAATAACGGACCATGGCTACACCTTC; CDR3 protein: CASSQLITDHGYTF
J gene: TRBJ1-4; D gene: -; CDR3 length: 13; clone size: -; V gene: TRBV28; CDR3 DNA: TGTGCCAGCAGGGCCTTCACGGATGAAAAACTGTTTTTT; CDR3 protein: CASRAFTDEKLFF
J gene: TRBJ1-3; D gene: -; CDR3 length: 12; clone size: -; V gene: TRBV20-1; CDR3 DNA: TGCAGTGTTGGGGGGTCTGGAAACACCATATATTTT; CDR3 protein: CSVGGSGNTIYF
J gene: TRBJ2-5; D gene: -; CDR3 length: 16; clone size: -; V gene: TRBV7-2; CDR3 DNA: TGTGCCAGCAGCTTAAACCCCGCGGGAACGGTAGAGACCCAGTACTTC; CDR3 protein: CASSLNPAGTVETQYF
J gene: TRBJ1-5; D gene: -; CDR3 length: 17; clone size: few; V gene: TRBV15; CDR3 DNA: TGTGCCACCAGAAGGTCCCACTATGACAGGAAGGTAAAACCCCAGCATTTT; CDR3 protein: CATRRSHYDRKVKPQHF